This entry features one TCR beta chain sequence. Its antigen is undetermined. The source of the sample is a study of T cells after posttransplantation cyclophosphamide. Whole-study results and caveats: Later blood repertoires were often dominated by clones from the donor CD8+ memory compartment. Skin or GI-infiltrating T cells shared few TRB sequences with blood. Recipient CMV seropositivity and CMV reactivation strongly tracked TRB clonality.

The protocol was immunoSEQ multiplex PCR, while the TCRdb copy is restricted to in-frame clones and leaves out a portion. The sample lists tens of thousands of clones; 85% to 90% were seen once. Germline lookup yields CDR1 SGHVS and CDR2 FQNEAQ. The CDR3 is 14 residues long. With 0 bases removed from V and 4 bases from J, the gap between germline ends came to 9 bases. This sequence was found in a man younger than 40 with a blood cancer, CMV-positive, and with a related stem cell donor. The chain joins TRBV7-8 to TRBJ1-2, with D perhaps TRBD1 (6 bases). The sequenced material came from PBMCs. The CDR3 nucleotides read TGTGCCAGCAGCTTAGCGGGGGCTAGCTATGGCTACACCTTC. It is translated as CASSLAGASYGYTF.